The clone carrying this TCR beta chain has a handful of counts. The antigen remains unidentified. The data stem from a study of vaccination and CD4 T cells after COVID-19. The assay that was used to sequence DNA from cultured CD4+ T cells was the Oncomine TCR Beta short-read assay. In TCRdb, the PCR reads were re-called with MiXCR into one record per CDR3 protein. The sample yields some 13,000 distinct CDR3 sequences, around 40% seen once. The treatment is: approximately nine-day PBMC culture with coronavirus spike peptide pools or control peptides (ViraFEST assay). Peptide pools at about 9.5 ug/ml, together with around 10 IU/ml IL-2, were added to cultures of more than 1.5 million PBMCs per well. Germline CDR1 is SGHNT and CDR2 is YYREEE (reference sequence). CDR3 size: 14 residues. Trimming removed 4 bases from V and 1 base from J; junction bases left unmatched: 5.

The V gene is TRBV5-4, the J gene TRBJ2-7; 7 bases map to TRBD1. This clonotype originated in a human donor who had recovered from COVID-19. Specimen: CD4+ T cells from blood, cultured in vitro. Here the CDR3 reads CASSPGQASYEQYF. Written as DNA, the CDR3 is TGTGCCAGCAGCCCCGGACAGGCATCCTACGAGCAGTACTTC.